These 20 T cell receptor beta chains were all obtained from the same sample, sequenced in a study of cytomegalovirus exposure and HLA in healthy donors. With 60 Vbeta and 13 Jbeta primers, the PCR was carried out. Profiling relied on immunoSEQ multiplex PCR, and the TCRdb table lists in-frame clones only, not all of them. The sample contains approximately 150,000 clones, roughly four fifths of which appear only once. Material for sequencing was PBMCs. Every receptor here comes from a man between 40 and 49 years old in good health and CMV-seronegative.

The CDR3, as DNA: TGCGCCAGCAGCTCGACAGGGGGCCCCTACGAGCAGTACGTC. Amino acids: CASSSTGGPYEQYV. This chain joins TRBV5-1 and TRBJ2-7; 10 bases are shared with TRBD1. J was trimmed by 2 bases and V by 3 bases; bases with no gene match: 2. This CDR3 comprises 14 residues. Germline assignment: CDR1 SGHRS and CDR2 YFSETQ.

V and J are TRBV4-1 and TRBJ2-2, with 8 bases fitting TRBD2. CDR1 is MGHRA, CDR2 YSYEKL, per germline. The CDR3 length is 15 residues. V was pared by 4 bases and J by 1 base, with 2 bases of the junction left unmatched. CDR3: CASSLSGGNTGELFF. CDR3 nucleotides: TGCGCCAGCAGCCTGAGCGGGGGGAACACCGGGGAGCTGTTTTTT.

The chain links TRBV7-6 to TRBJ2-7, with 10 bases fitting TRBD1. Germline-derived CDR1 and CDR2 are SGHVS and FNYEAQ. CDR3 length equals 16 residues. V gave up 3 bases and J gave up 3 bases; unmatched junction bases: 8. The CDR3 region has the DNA TGTGCCAGCAGCTTTTCCCCCGGGACAGGGGACTACGAGCAGTACTTC. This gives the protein CASSFSPGTGDYEQYF.

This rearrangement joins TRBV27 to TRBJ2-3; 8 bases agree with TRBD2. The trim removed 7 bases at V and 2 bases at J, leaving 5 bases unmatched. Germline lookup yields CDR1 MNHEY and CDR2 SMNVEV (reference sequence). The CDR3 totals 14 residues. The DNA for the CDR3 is TGTGCCAGCAAGACGACTAGCGACACAGATACGCAGTATTTT. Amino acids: CASKTTSDTDTQYF.

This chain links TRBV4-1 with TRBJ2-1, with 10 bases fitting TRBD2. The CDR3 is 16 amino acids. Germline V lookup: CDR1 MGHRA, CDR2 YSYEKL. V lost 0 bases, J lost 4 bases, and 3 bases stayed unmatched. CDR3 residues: CASSQEEAGGYNEQFF. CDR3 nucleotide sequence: TGCGCCAGCAGCCAAGAGGAAGCGGGAGGGTACAATGAGCAGTTCTTC.

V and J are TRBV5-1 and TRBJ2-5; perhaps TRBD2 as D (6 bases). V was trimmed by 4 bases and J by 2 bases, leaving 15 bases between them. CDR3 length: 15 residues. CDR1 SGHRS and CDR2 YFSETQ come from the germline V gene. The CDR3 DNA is TGCGCCAGCAGCCCCCGGGACTCTCAACAAGAGACCCAGTACTTC. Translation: CASSPRDSQQETQYF.

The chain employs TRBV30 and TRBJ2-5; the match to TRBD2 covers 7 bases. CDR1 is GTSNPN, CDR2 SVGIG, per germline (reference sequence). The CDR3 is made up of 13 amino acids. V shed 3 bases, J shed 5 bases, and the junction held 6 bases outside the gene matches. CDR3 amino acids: CAWSLTRGETQYF. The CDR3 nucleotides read TGTGCCTGGAGCCTAACGCGGGGGGAGACCCAGTACTTC.

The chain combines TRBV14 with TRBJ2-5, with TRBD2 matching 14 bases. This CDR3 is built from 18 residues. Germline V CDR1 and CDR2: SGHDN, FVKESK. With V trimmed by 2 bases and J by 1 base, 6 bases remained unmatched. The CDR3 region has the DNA TGTGCCAGCAGCCAACGGACTAGCGGGAGGAAGAGCCAAGAGACCCAGTACTTC. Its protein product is CASSQRTSGRKSQETQYF.

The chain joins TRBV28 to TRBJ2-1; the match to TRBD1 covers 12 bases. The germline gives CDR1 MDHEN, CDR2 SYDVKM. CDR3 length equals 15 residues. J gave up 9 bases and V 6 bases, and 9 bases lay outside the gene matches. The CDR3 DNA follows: TGTGCCAGCAGCCTCCGGGACAGGGGGCAAGGTGAGCAGTTCTTC. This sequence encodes CASSLRDRGQGEQFF.

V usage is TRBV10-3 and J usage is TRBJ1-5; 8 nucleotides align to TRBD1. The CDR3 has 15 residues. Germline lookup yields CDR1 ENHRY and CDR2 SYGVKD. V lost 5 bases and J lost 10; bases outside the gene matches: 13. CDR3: CAISPGGGQARPQHF. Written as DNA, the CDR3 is TGTGCCATCAGTCCAGGGGGGGGACAGGCACGACCCCAGCATTTT.

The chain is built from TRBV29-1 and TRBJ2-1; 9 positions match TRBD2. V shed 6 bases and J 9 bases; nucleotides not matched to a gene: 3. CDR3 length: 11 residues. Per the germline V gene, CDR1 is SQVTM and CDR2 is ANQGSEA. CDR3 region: CSVATSGEQFF. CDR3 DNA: TGCAGCGTCGCGACTAGCGGTGAGCAGTTCTTC.

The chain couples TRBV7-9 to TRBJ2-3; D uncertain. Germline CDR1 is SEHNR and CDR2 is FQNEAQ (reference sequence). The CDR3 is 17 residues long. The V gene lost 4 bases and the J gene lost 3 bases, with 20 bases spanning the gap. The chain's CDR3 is CASSSNLRLKWTDTQYF. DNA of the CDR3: TGTGCCAGCAGCTCCAACCTCCGACTGAAATGGACAGATACGCAGTATTTT.

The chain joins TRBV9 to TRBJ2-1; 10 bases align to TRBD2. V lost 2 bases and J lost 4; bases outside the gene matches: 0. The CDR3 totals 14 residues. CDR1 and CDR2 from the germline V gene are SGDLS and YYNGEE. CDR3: CASSVSGRYNEQFF. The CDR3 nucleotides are TGTGCCAGCAGCGTTAGCGGGAGGTACAATGAGCAGTTCTTC.

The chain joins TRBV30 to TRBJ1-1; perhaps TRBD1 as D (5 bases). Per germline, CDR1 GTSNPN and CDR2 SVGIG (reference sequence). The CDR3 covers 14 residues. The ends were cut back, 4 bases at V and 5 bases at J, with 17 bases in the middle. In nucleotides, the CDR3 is TGTGCCTGGACCTCCCAGCGGGGGAATACTGAAGCTTTCTTT. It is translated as CAWTSQRGNTEAFF.

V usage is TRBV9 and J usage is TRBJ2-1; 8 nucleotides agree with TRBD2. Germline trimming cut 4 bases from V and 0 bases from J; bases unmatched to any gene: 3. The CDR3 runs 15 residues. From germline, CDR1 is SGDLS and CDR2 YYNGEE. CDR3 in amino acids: CASSSGGSSYNEQFF. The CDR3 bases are TGTGCCAGCAGCTCGGGGGGGAGCTCCTACAATGAGCAGTTCTTC.

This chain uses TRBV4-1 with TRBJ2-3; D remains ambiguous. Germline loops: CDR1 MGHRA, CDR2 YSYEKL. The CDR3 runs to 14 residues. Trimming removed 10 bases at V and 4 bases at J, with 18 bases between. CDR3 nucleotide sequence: TGCGCCACCAGACTCTCGCGAGTAGCAGATACGCAGTATTTT. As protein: CATRLSRVADTQYF.

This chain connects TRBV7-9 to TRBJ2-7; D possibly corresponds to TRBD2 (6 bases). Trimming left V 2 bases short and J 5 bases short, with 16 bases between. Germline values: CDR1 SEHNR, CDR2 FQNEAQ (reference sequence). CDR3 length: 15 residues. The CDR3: CASSLSGAGGDEQYF. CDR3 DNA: TGTGCCAGCAGCTTAAGTGGAGCGGGCGGGGACGAGCAGTACTTC.

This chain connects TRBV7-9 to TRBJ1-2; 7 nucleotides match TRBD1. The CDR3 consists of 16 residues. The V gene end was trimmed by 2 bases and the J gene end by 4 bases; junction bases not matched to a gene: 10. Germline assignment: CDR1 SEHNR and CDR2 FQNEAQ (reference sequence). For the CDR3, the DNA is TGTGCCAGCAGCTTATCGGAGGGGGCTGTTGGCTATGGCTACACCTTC. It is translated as CASSLSEGAVGYGYTF.

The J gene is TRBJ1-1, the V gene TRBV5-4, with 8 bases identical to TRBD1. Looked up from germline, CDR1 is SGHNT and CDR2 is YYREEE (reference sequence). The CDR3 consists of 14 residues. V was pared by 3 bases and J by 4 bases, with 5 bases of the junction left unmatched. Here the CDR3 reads CASSYQGASTEAFF. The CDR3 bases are TGTGCCAGCAGCTATCAGGGGGCGAGCACTGAAGCTTTCTTT.

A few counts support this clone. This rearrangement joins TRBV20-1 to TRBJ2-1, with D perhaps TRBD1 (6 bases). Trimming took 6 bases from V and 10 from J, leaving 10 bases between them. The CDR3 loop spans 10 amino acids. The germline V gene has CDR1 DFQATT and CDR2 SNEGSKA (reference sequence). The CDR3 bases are TGCAGTGCACGCCAGGGGGAGCAGTTCTTC. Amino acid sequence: CSARQGEQFF.